This T cell receptor (beta chain) was documented in a study of cytomegalovirus exposure and HLA in healthy donors. An approximately 130-subject validation cohort, separate from the 666-subject first cohort, supplied the donors. For this clone: Its antigen remains unknown.

Findings of the study overall: The study put 150 or so TCR beta chains on its list as cytomegalovirus-associated. In vitro testing confirmed a few CMV-associated chains as specific for CMV antigens.

With 3 bases clipped from V and 7 bases from J, the junction kept 8 bases outside the gene matches. Germline V gene sequence: CDR1 SGHRS, CDR2 YFSETQ. There are 15 residues in the CDR3. Assay: immunoSEQ multiplex PCR; the TCRdb copy retains only in-frame clones and omits some. The sample records 150,000 to 180,000 clones, roughly 90% being singletons. This clonotype was sampled from a man younger than 35 in good health and CMV-seropositive. The sample comprised PBMCs. The chain is built from TRBV5-1 and TRBJ1-2, with 11 nucleotides matching TRBD1. The CDR3: CASSSEGTGGGGYTF. Here the CDR3 DNA reads TGCGCCAGCAGCTCGGAAGGGACAGGGGGAGGTGGCTACACCTTC.